These 27 T cell receptor beta chains share one sample of origin, sequenced in a study of cytomegalovirus exposure and HLA in healthy donors. PCR primers comprised 60 Vbeta and 13 Jbeta primers. Assay: immunoSEQ multiplex PCR; the TCRdb copy retains only in-frame clones and omits some. The data contain roughly 160,000 clones, roughly 82% of them singletons. Material for sequencing was PBMCs. The receptor source for this set is a man aged 50 to 60 in good health and CMV-seropositive.

This chain links TRBV27 with TRBJ2-7; 7 nucleotides agree with TRBD1. Trimming at V came to 5 bases and at J to 6 bases, leaving 10 bases not matched to a gene. CDR3 length: 14 amino acids. The germline gives CDR1 MNHEY, CDR2 SMNVEV (reference sequence). CDR3 sequence: CASSPPEGAGEQYF. The CDR3 DNA reads as TGTGCCAGCAGTCCCCCCGAGGGGGCGGGCGAGCAGTACTTC.

There are a few counts of this clone. The chain joins TRBV5-1 to TRBJ1-3; possible D gene TRBD1, 6 bases. The CDR3 consists of 14 residues. Trimming stripped 0 bases from V and 6 bases from J, with 10 bases between. Germline V gene lookup returns CDR1 SGHRS and CDR2 YFSETQ. The CDR3 region is CASSLAGAQNTIYF. The CDR3, as DNA: TGCGCCAGCAGCTTGGCAGGGGCCCAAAACACCATATATTTT.

J is TRBJ2-7 and V is TRBV27, with TRBD1 matching over 8 bases. J gave up 3 bases and V 5 bases, and 3 bases lay outside the gene matches. This CDR3 spans 13 amino acids. The germline gives CDR1 MNHEY, CDR2 SMNVEV (reference sequence). CDR3 in DNA: TGTGCCAGCAGTGCTACAGGGGGCTACGAGCAGTACTTC. This gives the protein CASSATGGYEQYF.

V is TRBV21-1 and J is TRBJ2-3; the table's D call TRBD1 went unverified against the DNA. TRBV21-1 is reported as a pseudogene. The CDR3 has 16 amino acids. The CDR3 DNA reads TGTGCCAGCAGCAGAGCGGGAGCTGGGGGCCGTGATACGCAGTATTTT. Its protein is CASSRAGAGGRDTQYF.

This clone was detected only once. This chain connects TRBV5-5 to TRBJ1-2; D is ambiguous. CDR1 is SGHKS, CDR2 YYEKEE, per germline (reference sequence). V was trimmed by 4 bases and J by 3 bases, leaving 10 bases between them. The CDR3 contains 13 residues. CDR3 protein: CASSLATDYGYTF. DNA for the CDR3: TGTGCCAGCAGCCTCGCCACAGACTATGGCTACACCTTC.

This clone was seen a handful of times. The chain links TRBV5-1 to TRBJ2-7; D may be TRBD2 (7 bases). V lost 0 bases, J lost 2 bases, and 12 bases lay in between. Germline lookup yields CDR1 SGHRS and CDR2 YFSETQ. The CDR3 is 15 amino acids. DNA of the CDR3: TGCGCCAGCAGCTTGGATGCGGGGGCGGCCTACGAGCAGTACTTC. Amino acid sequence: CASSLDAGAAYEQYF.

The chain links TRBV5-1 to TRBJ2-3, with 11 bases aligning to TRBD2. This CDR3 is built from 15 residues. V lost 9 bases and J lost 5; bases outside the gene matches: 11. Germline V gene lookup returns CDR1 SGHRS and CDR2 YFSETQ. This CDR3 is CATSLSGGAIDTQYF. The CDR3 nucleotides read TGCGCCACCAGTCTTAGCGGGGGGGCCATAGATACGCAGTATTTT.

V gene TRBV30 combines with J gene TRBJ1-2; D is perhaps TRBD1 (5 bases). This CDR3 has 13 amino acids. V was clipped by 3 bases and J by 6 bases, with 14 bases between them. Germline V gene data show CDR1 as GTSNPN and CDR2 as SVGIG (reference sequence). This CDR3 is CAWSGGLDDGYTF. CDR3 sequence (DNA): TGTGCCTGGAGCGGGGGACTCGACGATGGCTACACCTTC.

This chain connects TRBV6-5 to TRBJ1-2; D might be TRBD1 (6 bases). The V gene's germline CDR1 is MNHEY and CDR2 SVGAGI. This CDR3 contains 14 residues. The V end lost 5 bases, the J end lost 2 bases, and 12 bases lay between the germline ends. CDR3 nucleotide sequence: TGTGCCAGCAGTCCCGACAGGCAGAACTATGGCTACACCTTC. It encodes CASSPDRQNYGYTF.

This chain joins TRBV7-2 and TRBJ1-6; TRBD1 matches at 9 bases. CDR1 is SGHTA, CDR2 FQGNSA, per germline. V shed 4 bases, J shed 6 bases, and the junction held 4 bases outside the gene matches. The CDR3 has 15 amino acids. CDR3 in amino acids: CASSSTGQGNSPLHF. The DNA for the CDR3 is TGTGCCAGCAGCTCGACGGGACAGGGTAATTCACCCCTCCACTTT.

The V and J genes are TRBV16 and TRBJ2-5; the D gene is possibly TRBD2 (5 bases). V was trimmed by 0 bases and J by 2 bases, leaving 10 bases between them. Germline V gene sequence: CDR1 KGHSY, CDR2 FQNENV. The CDR3 contains 15 residues. The CDR3 reads CASSQSVRDQETQYF. In DNA form, the CDR3 reads TGTGCCAGCAGCCAATCGGTGAGGGATCAAGAGACCCAGTACTTC.

The chain recombines TRBV19 with TRBJ2-1; D possibly corresponds to TRBD1 (5 bases). Germline-derived CDR1 and CDR2 are LNHDA and SQIVND (reference sequence). This CDR3 spans 13 amino acids. Deletions cut 0 bases from V and 11 bases from J, with 11 bases between. CDR3 sequence (DNA): TGTGCCAGTAGTATAGATTACCCAGGGAAGCAGTTCTTC. Its translation is CASSIDYPGKQFF.

V gene TRBV6-5 combines with J gene TRBJ2-7; 9 bases are a match to TRBD1. V was clipped by 4 bases and J by 8 bases; unmatched bases: 9. The V gene's germline CDR1 is MNHEY and CDR2 SVGAGI. The CDR3 loop spans 14 amino acids. CDR3 nucleotide sequence: TGTGCCAGCAGTTCCCCCGGGACAGGGATCAAGCAGTACTTC. Translated, it gives CASSSPGTGIKQYF.

This rearrangement joins TRBV7-9 to TRBJ2-5; D gene unclear. The germline CDR1 and CDR2 sequences are SEHNR and FQNEAQ (reference sequence). The V end was cut by 2 bases, the J end by 3 bases, with 7 bases between. The CDR3 spans 13 residues. CDR3 in amino acids: CASSLSSEETQYF. The CDR3 nucleotides are TGTGCCAGCAGCTTATCGAGCGAAGAGACCCAGTACTTC.

CDR3 region: CASSQGRVDTGELFF. For the CDR3, the DNA is TGTGCCAGCAGCCAAGGTCGCGTCGACACCGGGGAGCTGTTTTTT. The chain joins TRBV4-2 to TRBJ2-2; D remains ambiguous. The CDR3 is 15 residues long. V gave up 1 base and J gave up 3 bases, with 9 bases separating them. CDR1 and CDR2 (germline): LGHNA, YNFKEQ.

This clone appeared once. CDR3: CAWSIQGAGTEAFF. In DNA, the CDR3 is TGTGCCTGGAGCATACAGGGGGCTGGCACTGAAGCTTTCTTT. This chain links TRBV30 with TRBJ1-1; TRBD1 agrees at 9 bases. The V gene end was trimmed by 3 bases and the J gene end by 4 bases; junction bases not matched to a gene: 6. Looked up from germline, CDR1 is GTSNPN and CDR2 is SVGIG (reference sequence). The CDR3 totals 14 residues.

V usage is TRBV19 and J usage is TRBJ1-1, with 8 nucleotides matching TRBD1. The V and J ends lost 7 bases and 10 bases, in that order; junction bases with no gene match: 14. The V gene's germline CDR1 is LNHDA and CDR2 SQIVND (reference sequence). The CDR3 is 14 amino acids. CDR3 in DNA: TGTGCCAGTATCACGACTTCTGGCAGGGGGCGAGCTTTCTTT. Amino acids: CASITTSGRGRAFF.

The DNA for the CDR3 is TGTGCCTGGAGTTATTCGGACAGCAGATTAAGGAATGAGCAGTTCTTC. Amino acids: CAWSYSDSRLRNEQFF. The chain recombines TRBV30 with TRBJ2-1; D perhaps matches TRBD1 (6 bases). V was clipped by 2 bases and J by 7 bases, with 21 bases between them. The CDR3 consists of 16 residues. Per germline, CDR1 GTSNPN and CDR2 SVGIG (reference sequence).

The chain is built from TRBV28 and TRBJ2-7; D possibly corresponds to TRBD1 (5 bases). This CDR3 has 11 residues. Per the germline V gene, CDR1 is MDHEN and CDR2 is SYDVKM. V lost 8 bases, J lost 7 bases, and 12 bases lay in between. The CDR3 here is CASHWHREQYF. Written as DNA, the CDR3 is TGTGCCAGCCATTGGCACAGGGAGCAGTACTTC.

This chain's CDR3 is CASSQADSLNTGELFF. Written as DNA, the CDR3 is TGCGCCAGCAGCCAAGCAGACAGCCTAAACACCGGGGAGCTGTTTTTT. V usage is TRBV4-3 and J usage is TRBJ2-2, with D perhaps matching TRBD1 (5 bases). This CDR3 is built from 16 residues. Trimming took 1 base from V and 2 from J, leaving 11 bases between them. Germline-derived CDR1 and CDR2 are LGHNA and YSLEER.

The gene calls are TRBV5-1 and TRBJ2-2; 8 bases agree with TRBD1. Trimming removed 0 bases from V and 4 bases from J; junction bases left unmatched: 5. This CDR3 spans 16 amino acids. Germline CDR1 reads SGHRS; CDR2 reads YFSETQ. The CDR3 is CASSLEGRGPTGELFF. In nucleotides, the CDR3 is TGCGCCAGCAGCTTGGAAGGCAGGGGGCCCACCGGGGAGCTGTTTTTT.

This chain links TRBV4-2 with TRBJ1-3; D gene unclear. Deletions cut 2 bases from V and 3 bases from J, with 17 bases between. The CDR3 spans 17 residues. From germline, CDR1 is LGHNA and CDR2 YNFKEQ. The CDR3 DNA reads as TGTGCCAGCAGCCAAACGGGCTTCCCGGAGGGTGGAAACACCATATATTTT. This sequence encodes CASSQTGFPEGGNTIYF.

This clone has only a few counts. J is TRBJ1-5 and V is TRBV6-5; no firm D call. The CDR3 contains 13 residues. Trimming cost V 6 bases and J 3 bases, with 9 bases left between them. The germline CDR1 and CDR2 sequences are MNHEY and SVGAGI. CDR3 sequence: CASRLLLNQPQHF. The CDR3 DNA reads TGTGCCAGCAGGTTACTCCTCAATCAGCCCCAGCATTTT.

The V gene is TRBV10-3, the J gene TRBJ2-7, with a possible D match to TRBD2 (5 bases). The germline gives CDR1 ENHRY, CDR2 SYGVKD. V gave up 10 bases and J gave up 4 bases, with 8 bases separating them. The CDR3 runs to 10 residues. In DNA, the CDR3 is TGTGCCACCCGGGATTACGAGCAGTACTTC. This sequence encodes CATRDYEQYF.

The rearrangement uses TRBV6-6 and TRBJ1-2; possibly TRBD1 for D (6 bases). The germline gives CDR1 MNHNY, CDR2 SVGAGI (reference sequence). The CDR3 extends over 15 amino acids. Trimming shortened V by 6 bases and J by 5 bases, and 19 bases separated the two germline ends. DNA of the CDR3: TGTGCCAGCAGCCACCGTGGGGGGCGGGGGTATGGCTACACCTTC. This gives the protein CASSHRGGRGYGYTF.

In its sample, this clone was seen a few times. The chain recombines TRBV5-1 with TRBJ1-4; possible D gene TRBD1, 5 bases. CDR1 is SGHRS, CDR2 YFSETQ, per germline. Trimming removed 2 bases at V and 8 bases at J, with 13 bases between. CDR3 length: 14 amino acids. CDR3 nucleotide sequence: TGCGCCAGCAGCTTTAGGCAGGGAGGGGAAAAACTGTTTTTT. It codes for CASSFRQGGEKLFF. The whole variable domain, filled in from reference TRBV5-1 and TRBJ1-4, reads KAGVTQTPRYLIKTRGQQVTLSCSPISGHRSVSWYQQTPGQGLQFLFEYFSETQRNKGNFPGRFSGRQFSNSRSEMNVSTLELGDSALYLCASSFRQGGEKLFFGSGTQLSVL.

V gene TRBV19 combines with J gene TRBJ2-1; the D gene is possibly TRBD2 (6 bases). Trimming stripped 9 bases from V and 7 bases from J, with 10 bases between. Per the germline V gene, CDR1 is LNHDA and CDR2 is SQIVND (reference sequence). CDR3 length equals 11 residues. CDR3 sequence (DNA): TGTGCCAGCGCCGCGGGAAATGAGCAGTTCTTC. It specifies CASAAGNEQFF.